What follows are 5 T cell receptor beta chains derived from one specimen sequenced in a study of blood T cell repertoires in COVID-19. TCRdb keeps only in-frame clones here, not all; method: immunoSEQ multiplex PCR. The data contain approximately 230,000 clones, 70% to 90% of them singletons. Material for sequencing was peripheral blood. The receptors shown here come from a man younger than 35 with active or convalescent COVID-19.

The chain couples TRBV15 to TRBJ2-1, with D unclear. There are 14 residues in the CDR3. Trimming stripped 0 bases from V and 6 bases from J, with 9 bases between. Germline CDR1 and CDR2: LNHNV and YYDKDF (reference sequence). The CDR3 nucleotides read TGTGCCACCAGCAGAGAAGGCGCGGCCAATGAGCAGTTCTTC. Encoded protein: CATSREGAANEQFF. Combining the CDR3 with reference TRBV15 and TRBJ2-1 gives the whole variable domain DAMVIQNPRYQVTQFGKPVTLSCSQTLNHNVMYWYQQKSSQAPKLLFHYYDKDFNNEADTPDNFQSRRPNTSFCFLDIRSPGLGDTAMYLCATSREGAANEQFFGPGTRLTVL.

V gene TRBV9 combines with J gene TRBJ2-1; unclear D gene. Looked up from germline, CDR1 is SGDLS and CDR2 is YYNGEE. This CDR3 is built from 14 residues. V shed 0 bases and J shed 3 bases, with 7 bases lying between them. In DNA form, the CDR3 reads TGTGCCAGCAGCGTAGCTAGTAGCTACAATGAGCAGTTCTTC. Translated: CASSVASSYNEQFF.

V usage is TRBV30 and J usage is TRBJ2-2; 12 bases line up with TRBD1. The CDR3 runs to 16 residues. Trimming removed 7 bases from V and 9 bases from J; junction bases left unmatched: 15. CDR1 GTSNPN and CDR2 SVGIG come from the germline V gene (reference sequence). This CDR3 reads CAFPLGTGGEWWELFF. CDR3 DNA sequence: TGTGCCTTTCCCCTCGGGACAGGGGGCGAGTGGTGGGAGCTGTTTTTT.

V and J are TRBV2 and TRBJ1-5; D gene unclear. V was pared by 2 bases and J by 5 bases, with 10 bases between. Germline-derived CDR1 and CDR2 are SNHLY and FYNNEI. The CDR3 consists of 14 residues. The CDR3 is CASSEMASDQPQHF. CDR3 nucleotides: TGTGCCAGCAGTGAAATGGCAAGCGATCAGCCCCAGCATTTT.

V gene TRBV2 combines with J gene TRBJ1-6, with D hard to call. This CDR3 comprises 11 residues. CDR1 and CDR2 from the germline V gene are SNHLY and FYNNEI. V shed 8 bases and J shed 9 bases, with 8 bases lying between them. CDR3 sequence reads: CASRVSSPLHF. DNA of the CDR3: TGTGCCAGCCGGGTTAGTTCACCCCTCCACTTT.